Below are 20 T cell receptor beta chains sequenced from a single sample in a study of identical twins. TCRdb re-called the 5' RACE reads with MiXCR, one entry per CDR3 protein. The table lists around 280,000 distinct CDR3 sequences, 8% to 9% of them singletons. These data also featured in a second study, about yellow fever vaccine responses in identical twins.

The sample was memory (CD45RO+) T cells sorted from blood. These receptor sequences come from a woman between 18 and 30 years old in good health.

The V gene is TRBV5-3, the J gene TRBJ2-1; 12 bases match TRBD2. TRBV5-3 is sorted into the ORF group, with uncertain function. The CDR3 covers 14 residues. V gave up 8 bases and J gave up 9 bases; unmatched junction bases: 9. The CDR3 sequence: CARSPGLAGCEQFF. Here the CDR3 DNA reads TGTGCCAGGAGCCCTGGACTAGCGGGATGTGAGCAGTTCTTC.

CDR3 region: CSVATAGGYTF. The CDR3 bases are TGCAGCGTTGCTACAGCGGGGGGCTACACCTTC. The V gene is TRBV29-1, the J gene TRBJ1-2; D not certain. V lost 4 bases to trimming and J lost 8 bases, with 11 bases between them. CDR1 and CDR2 (germline): SQVTM, ANQGSEA. The CDR3 runs 11 residues. Combining the CDR3 with reference TRBV29-1 and TRBJ1-2 gives the whole variable domain SAVISQKPSRDICQRGTSLTIQCQVDSQVTMMFWYRQQPGQSLTLIATANQGSEATYESGFVIDKFPISRPNLTFSTLTVSNMSPEDSSIYLCSVATAGGYTFGSGTRLTVV.

This clonotype was seen repeatedly, ten times or more. V usage is TRBV5-1 and J usage is TRBJ2-1; D is undetermined. V lost 4 bases, J lost 3 bases, and 11 bases lay in between. The CDR3 is made up of 14 amino acids. The germline V gene encodes CDR1 SGHRS and CDR2 YFSETQ. The CDR3 region has the DNA TGCGCCAGCAGCCCAACGGCAAACTACAATGAGCAGTTCTTC. Protein sequence: CASSPTANYNEQFF.

This clonotype was recorded at least ten times. The rearrangement links TRBV7-6 to TRBJ1-4, with 7 nucleotides matching TRBD1. CDR3 length: 16 amino acids. Germline V gives CDR1 SGHVS, CDR2 FNYEAQ. V was pared by 5 bases and J by 1 base, with 7 bases of the junction left unmatched. CDR3 sequence reads: CASSPYRGGTNEKLFF. The CDR3 DNA reads TGTGCCAGCAGCCCTTACAGGGGTGGAACTAATGAAAAACTGTTTTTT.

The V call is TRBV20-1, the J call TRBJ2-3, with 10 bases that match TRBD2. J lost 2 bases, V lost 6 bases, and 8 bases had no gene match. Germline values: CDR1 DFQATT, CDR2 SNEGSKA (reference sequence). The CDR3 has 15 amino acids. CDR3 nucleotides: TGCAGTGCCCCGAGGGGACTAGCGATCACAGATACGCAGTATTTT. Protein: CSAPRGLAITDTQYF.

This clonotype was counted many times. V usage is TRBV29-1 and J usage is TRBJ2-1, with D perhaps matching TRBD2 (5 bases). Germline CDR1 SQVTM, CDR2 ANQGSEA. V was trimmed by 1 base and J by 7 bases, leaving 23 bases between them. The CDR3 has 17 residues. Here the CDR3 reads CSVEGVRAGLRRNEQFF. CDR3 nucleotides: TGCAGCGTTGAAGGGGTCCGAGCCGGACTTAGGAGGAATGAGCAGTTCTTC.

At least ten counts were recorded for this clonotype. The V gene is TRBV20-1, the J gene TRBJ2-5, with 10 positions matching TRBD2. V lost 0 bases and J lost 5; bases outside the gene matches: 12. This CDR3 spans 17 amino acids. CDR1 and CDR2 (germline): DFQATT, SNEGSKA (reference sequence). The CDR3, as DNA: TGCAGTGCTAGAGATTTATCCAGCGGGGGGGATCTCGAGACCCAGTACTTC. This gives the protein CSARDLSSGGDLETQYF.

The chain has TRBV18 and TRBJ2-5; weak D call: TRBD2 (5 bases). CDR1 is KGHSH, CDR2 LQKENI, per germline. This CDR3 comprises 16 residues. With 3 bases removed from V and 4 bases from J, the gap between germline ends came to 18 bases. This CDR3 reads CASSPRGSSVRETQYF. For the CDR3, the DNA is TGTGCCAGCTCACCTCGGGGATCATCAGTGAGAGAGACCCAGTACTTC.

The V and J genes are TRBV2 and TRBJ1-1; 11 bases fit TRBD1. Per germline, CDR1 SNHLY and CDR2 FYNNEI. V lost 4 bases and J lost 10; bases outside the gene matches: 8. The CDR3 runs 14 residues. The CDR3 nucleotides are TGTGCCAGCAGTGCTCCGGGACAGGGGGAAAGAGCTTTCTTT. Translating gives CASSAPGQGERAFF.

This clonotype was detected ten times or more. V and J are TRBV6-5 and TRBJ2-3; tentative D call: TRBD2 (5 bases). Looked up from germline, CDR1 is MNHEY and CDR2 is SVGAGI. This CDR3 has 15 residues. Trimming pared 2 bases from V and 3 bases from J, leaving 12 bases between. CDR3 sequence (DNA): TGTGCCAGCAGTTACCTGGGTCCGGGGACAGATACGCAGTATTTT. As protein: CASSYLGPGTDTQYF.

The V gene is TRBV19, the J gene TRBJ2-2, with no clear D. The CDR3 consists of 13 residues. The V and J ends lost 6 bases and 1 base respectively, with 6 bases between them. CDR1 LNHDA and CDR2 SQIVND come from the germline V gene (reference sequence). CDR3 bases: TGTGCCAGTAGACCCCTGAACACCGGGGAGCTGTTTTTT. This encodes CASRPLNTGELFF.

This clonotype has only a few counts. The V and J genes are TRBV20-1 and TRBJ2-1; 7 nucleotides match TRBD2. This CDR3 comprises 12 residues. The V and J ends lost 6 bases and 5 bases, in that order; junction bases with no gene match: 4. The germline V gene has CDR1 DFQATT and CDR2 SNEGSKA (reference sequence). The CDR3 DNA reads as TGCAGTGCAAGGACTAGTAACAATGAGCAGTTCTTC. Translating it yields CSARTSNNEQFF.

This chain connects TRBV6-1 to TRBJ2-5, with a possible D match to TRBD1 (6 bases). Germline assignment: CDR1 MNHNS and CDR2 SASEGT. The V end was cut by 6 bases, the J end by 5 bases, with 16 bases between. The CDR3 loop spans 14 amino acids. CDR3 in amino acids: CASSPQGTIETQYF. The CDR3 DNA sequence: TGTGCCAGCAGCCCACAGGGCACAATTGAGACCCAGTACTTC.

V usage is TRBV19 and J usage is TRBJ2-1, with 9 bases aligning to TRBD2. Germline loops: CDR1 LNHDA, CDR2 SQIVND (reference sequence). CDR3 size: 15 residues. Unmatched junction bases numbered 5, after V lost 2 bases and J lost 6 bases. The CDR3 nucleotides are TGTGCCAGTAGTATAAGGCTAGCGGGGCCCAATGAGCAGTTCTTC. This encodes CASSIRLAGPNEQFF.

This clonotype was counted many times. The chain uses TRBV12-3 or TRBV12-4 and TRBJ2-1; 7 bases align to TRBD2. This CDR3 spans 14 amino acids. V shed 6 bases and J 2 bases; nucleotides not matched to a gene: 4. CDR3 region: CASRLSGPYNEQFF. CDR3 nucleotide sequence: TGTGCCAGCAGACTTAGCGGGCCCTACAATGAGCAGTTCTTC.

The genes are TRBV12-3 or TRBV12-4 and TRBJ2-5; D gene ambiguous. CDR3 length equals 13 residues. V lost 7 bases and J lost 4, with 13 bases in between. DNA for the CDR3: TGTGCCAGCATCCCAAGCTCAGGAGAGACCCAGTACTTC. Its protein product is CASIPSSGETQYF.

This clonotype was detected many times. The gene calls are TRBV24-1 and TRBJ2-2; no clear D gene. This CDR3 comprises 15 residues. The ends were cut back, 1 base at V and 3 bases at J, with 8 bases in the middle. The V gene's germline CDR1 is KGHDR and CDR2 SFDVKD. CDR3 DNA: TGTGCCACCAGTGATTTTGGCCTTCACACCGGGGAGCTGTTTTTT. This translates into CATSDFGLHTGELFF.

This clonotype was seen only a few times. The chain couples TRBV6-1 to TRBJ1-2; 8 bases line up with TRBD1. The CDR3 is made up of 16 amino acids. Germline loops: CDR1 MNHNS, CDR2 SASEGT. J was trimmed by 2 bases and V by 4 bases; bases with no gene match: 9. The CDR3 region is CASSGSFGQGNYGYTF. CDR3 bases: TGTGCCAGCAGTGGTTCGTTTGGACAGGGAAACTATGGCTACACCTTC.

The chain is built from TRBV5-1 and TRBJ1-2, with a weak D call TRBD1 (5 bases). Per germline, CDR1 SGHRS and CDR2 YFSETQ. V lost 0 bases, J lost 8 bases, and 8 bases lay in between. The CDR3 is made up of 12 amino acids. DNA of the CDR3: TGCGCCAGCAGCTTGGGAGGGGTCGGCTACACCTTC. Encoded protein: CASSLGGVGYTF.

There are many counts of this clonotype. The genes are TRBV2 and TRBJ2-5; D is undetermined. The CDR3 length is 11 residues. Germline-derived CDR1 and CDR2 are SNHLY and FYNNEI. V dropped 3 bases and J dropped 3 bases, with 2 bases sitting between them. CDR3 sequence (DNA): TGTGCCAGCAGTGAGGAAGAGACCCAGTACTTC. Its translation: CASSEEETQYF.